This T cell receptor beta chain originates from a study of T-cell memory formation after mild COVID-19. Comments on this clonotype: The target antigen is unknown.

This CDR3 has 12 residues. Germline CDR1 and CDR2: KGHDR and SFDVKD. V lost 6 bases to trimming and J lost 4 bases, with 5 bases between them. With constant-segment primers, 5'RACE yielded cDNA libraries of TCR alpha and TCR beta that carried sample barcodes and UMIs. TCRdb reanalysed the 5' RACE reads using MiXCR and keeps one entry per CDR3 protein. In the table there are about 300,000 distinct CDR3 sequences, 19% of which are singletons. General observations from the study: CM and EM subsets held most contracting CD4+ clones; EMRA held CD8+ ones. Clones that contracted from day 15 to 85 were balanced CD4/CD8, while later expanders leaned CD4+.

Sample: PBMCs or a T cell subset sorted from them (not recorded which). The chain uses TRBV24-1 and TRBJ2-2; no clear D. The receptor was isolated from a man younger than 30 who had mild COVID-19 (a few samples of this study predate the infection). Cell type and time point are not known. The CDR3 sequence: CATSPITGELFF. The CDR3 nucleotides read TGTGCCACCAGTCCTATCACCGGGGAGCTGTTTTTT.